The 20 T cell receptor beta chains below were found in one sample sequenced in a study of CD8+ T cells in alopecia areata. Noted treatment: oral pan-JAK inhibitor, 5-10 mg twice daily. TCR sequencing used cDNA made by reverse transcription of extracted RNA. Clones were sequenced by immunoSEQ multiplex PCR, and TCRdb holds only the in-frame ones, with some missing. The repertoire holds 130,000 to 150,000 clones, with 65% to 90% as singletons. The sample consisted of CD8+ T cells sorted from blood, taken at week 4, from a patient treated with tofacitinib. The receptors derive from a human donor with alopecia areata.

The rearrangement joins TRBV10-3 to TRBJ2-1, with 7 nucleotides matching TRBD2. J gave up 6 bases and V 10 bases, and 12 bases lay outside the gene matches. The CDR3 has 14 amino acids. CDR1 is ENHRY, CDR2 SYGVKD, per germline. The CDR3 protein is CATQGSGAGNEQFF. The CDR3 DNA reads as TGTGCCACCCAAGGAAGCGGGGCCGGCAATGAGCAGTTCTTC.

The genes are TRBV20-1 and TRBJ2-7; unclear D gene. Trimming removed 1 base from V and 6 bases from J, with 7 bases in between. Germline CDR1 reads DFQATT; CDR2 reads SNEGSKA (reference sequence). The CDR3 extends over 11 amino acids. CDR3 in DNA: TGCAGTGCTAGAGTAATTCGCGAGCAGTACTTC. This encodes CSARVIREQYF.

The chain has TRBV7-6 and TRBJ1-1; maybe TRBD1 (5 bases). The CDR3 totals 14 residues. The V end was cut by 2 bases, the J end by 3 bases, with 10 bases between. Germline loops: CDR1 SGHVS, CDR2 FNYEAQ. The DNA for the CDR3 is TGTGCCAGCAGCTTAACGGGGGGAGACACTGAAGCTTTCTTT. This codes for CASSLTGGDTEAFF. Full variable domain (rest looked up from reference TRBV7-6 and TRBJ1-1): GAGVSQSPRYKVTKRGQDVALRCDPISGHVSLYWYRQALGQGPEFLTYFNYEAQQDKSGLPNDRFSAERPEGSISTLTIQRTEQRDSAMYRCASSLTGGDTEAFFGQGTRLTVV.

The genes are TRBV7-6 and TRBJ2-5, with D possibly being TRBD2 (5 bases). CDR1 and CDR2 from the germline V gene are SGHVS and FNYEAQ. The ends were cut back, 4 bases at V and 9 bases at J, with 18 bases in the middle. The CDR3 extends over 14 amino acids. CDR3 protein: CASSSGTGPGAQYF. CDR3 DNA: TGTGCCAGCAGCTCCGGTACCGGTCCCGGGGCCCAGTACTTC.

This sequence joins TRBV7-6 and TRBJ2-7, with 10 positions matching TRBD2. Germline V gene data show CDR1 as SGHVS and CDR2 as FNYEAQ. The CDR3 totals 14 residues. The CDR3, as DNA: TGTGCTTCCGGGGCGGCTAGCGGGGGCTACGAGCAGTACTTC. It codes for CASGAASGGYEQYF.

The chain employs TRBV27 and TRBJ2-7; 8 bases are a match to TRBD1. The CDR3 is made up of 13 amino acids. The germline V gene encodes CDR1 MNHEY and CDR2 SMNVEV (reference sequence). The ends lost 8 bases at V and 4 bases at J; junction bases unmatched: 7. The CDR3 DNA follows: TGTGCCAGCGGGACAGGTGGGGTGTACGAGCAGTACTTC. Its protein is CASGTGGVYEQYF.

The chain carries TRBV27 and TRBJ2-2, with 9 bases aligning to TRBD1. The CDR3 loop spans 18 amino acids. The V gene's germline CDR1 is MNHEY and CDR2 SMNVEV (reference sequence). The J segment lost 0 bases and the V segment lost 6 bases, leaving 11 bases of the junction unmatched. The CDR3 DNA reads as TGTGCCAGCAGCCCCCGGGACAGGGTCAACTCGAACACCGGGGAGCTGTTTTTT. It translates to CASSPRDRVNSNTGELFF.

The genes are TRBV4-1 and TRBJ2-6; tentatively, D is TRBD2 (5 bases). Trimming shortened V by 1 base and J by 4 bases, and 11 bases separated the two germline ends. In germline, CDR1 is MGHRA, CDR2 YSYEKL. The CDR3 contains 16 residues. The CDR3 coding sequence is TGCGCCAGCAGCCAAGTTGGAGGAGCAGGGGCCAACGTCCTGACTTTC. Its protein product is CASSQVGGAGANVLTF.

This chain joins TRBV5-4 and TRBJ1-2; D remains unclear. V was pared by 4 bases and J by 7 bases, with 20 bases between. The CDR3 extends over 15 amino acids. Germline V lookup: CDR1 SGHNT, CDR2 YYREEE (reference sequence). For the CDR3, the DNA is TGTGCCAGCAGCCTTGGAGCGGGATTCGAGGCTGGCTACACCTTC. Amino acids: CASSLGAGFEAGYTF.

CDR3 in amino acids: CASSLAQGEAFF. CDR3 nucleotide sequence: TGCGCCAGCAGCTTGGCACAGGGTGAAGCTTTCTTT. V and J are TRBV5-1 and TRBJ1-1, with D tentatively TRBD1 (6 bases). The CDR3 contains 12 residues. V dropped 0 bases and J dropped 7 bases, with 7 bases sitting between them. Germline V lookup: CDR1 SGHRS, CDR2 YFSETQ.

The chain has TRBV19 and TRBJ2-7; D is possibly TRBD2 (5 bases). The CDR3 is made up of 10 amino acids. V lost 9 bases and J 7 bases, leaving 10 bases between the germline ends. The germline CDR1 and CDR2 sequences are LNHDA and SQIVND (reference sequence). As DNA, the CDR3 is TGTGCCAGCTCCGCGGGTGAGCAGTACTTC. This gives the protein CASSAGEQYF.

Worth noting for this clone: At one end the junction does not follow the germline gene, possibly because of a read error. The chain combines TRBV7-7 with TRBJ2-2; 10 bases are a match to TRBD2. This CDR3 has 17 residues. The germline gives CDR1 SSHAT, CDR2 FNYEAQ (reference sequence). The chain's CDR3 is CASSAYLAGENTGELFF. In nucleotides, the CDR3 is TGTGCTAGCAGCGCCTACCTAGCGGGGGAGAACACCGGGGAGCTGTTTTTT.

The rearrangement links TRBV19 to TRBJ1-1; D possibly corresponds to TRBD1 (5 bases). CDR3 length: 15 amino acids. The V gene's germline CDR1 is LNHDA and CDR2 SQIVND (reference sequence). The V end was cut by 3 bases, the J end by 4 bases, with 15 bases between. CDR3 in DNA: TGTGCCAGTAGTATTGTCTGGGGACTGGGCACTGAAGCTTTCTTT. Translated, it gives CASSIVWGLGTEAFF.

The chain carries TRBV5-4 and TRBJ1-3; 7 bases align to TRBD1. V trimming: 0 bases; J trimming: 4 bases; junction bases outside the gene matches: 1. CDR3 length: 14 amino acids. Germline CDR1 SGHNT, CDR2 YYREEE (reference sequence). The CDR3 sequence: CASSLEGGGNTIYF. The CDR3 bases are TGTGCCAGCAGCTTGGAAGGGGGCGGAAACACCATATATTTT.

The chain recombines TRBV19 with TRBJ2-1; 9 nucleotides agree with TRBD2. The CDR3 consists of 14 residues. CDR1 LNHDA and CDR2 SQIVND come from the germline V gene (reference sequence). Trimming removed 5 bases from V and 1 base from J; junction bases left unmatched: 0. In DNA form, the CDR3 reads TGTGCCAGTAGTGCGGGGGGGTCCTACAATGAGCAGTTCTTC. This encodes CASSAGGSYNEQFF.

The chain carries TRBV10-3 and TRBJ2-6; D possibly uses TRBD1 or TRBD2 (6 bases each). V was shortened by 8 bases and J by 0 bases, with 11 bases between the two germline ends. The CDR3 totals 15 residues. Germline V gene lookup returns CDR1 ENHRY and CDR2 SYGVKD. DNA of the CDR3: TGTGCCATCTCCGAGGGGGGCTCTGGGGCCAACGTCCTGACTTTC. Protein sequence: CAISEGGSGANVLTF.

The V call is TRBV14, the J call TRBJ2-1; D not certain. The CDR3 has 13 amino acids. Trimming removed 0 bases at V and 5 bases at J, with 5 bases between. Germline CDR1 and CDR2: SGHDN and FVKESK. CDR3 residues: CASSQESNNEQFF. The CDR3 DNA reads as TGTGCCAGCAGCCAAGAGAGCAACAATGAGCAGTTCTTC.

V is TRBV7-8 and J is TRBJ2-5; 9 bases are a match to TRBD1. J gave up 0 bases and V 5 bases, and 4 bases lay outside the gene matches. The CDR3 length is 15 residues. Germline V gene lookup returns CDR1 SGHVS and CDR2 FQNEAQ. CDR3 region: CASSLGQGHQETQYF. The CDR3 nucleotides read TGTGCCAGCAGCCTCGGACAGGGGCACCAAGAGACCCAGTACTTC.

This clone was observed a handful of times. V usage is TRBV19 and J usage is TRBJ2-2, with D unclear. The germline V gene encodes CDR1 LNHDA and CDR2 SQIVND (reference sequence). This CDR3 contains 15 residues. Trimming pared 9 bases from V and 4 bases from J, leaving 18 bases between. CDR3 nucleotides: TGTGCCAGCACGATGTGGGTTGCGAGCACCGGGGAGCTGTTTTTT. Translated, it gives CASTMWVASTGELFF.

The CDR3 region is CASSLDAQLEQYF. The CDR3 DNA follows: TGTGCCAGCAGCTTAGATGCGCAGCTCGAGCAGTACTTC. The chain carries TRBV11-2 and TRBJ2-7; D unclear. The germline V and J ends were trimmed by 0 bases and 6 bases, with 9 bases remaining between them. The germline gives CDR1 SGHAT, CDR2 FQNNGV. This CDR3 contains 13 residues.